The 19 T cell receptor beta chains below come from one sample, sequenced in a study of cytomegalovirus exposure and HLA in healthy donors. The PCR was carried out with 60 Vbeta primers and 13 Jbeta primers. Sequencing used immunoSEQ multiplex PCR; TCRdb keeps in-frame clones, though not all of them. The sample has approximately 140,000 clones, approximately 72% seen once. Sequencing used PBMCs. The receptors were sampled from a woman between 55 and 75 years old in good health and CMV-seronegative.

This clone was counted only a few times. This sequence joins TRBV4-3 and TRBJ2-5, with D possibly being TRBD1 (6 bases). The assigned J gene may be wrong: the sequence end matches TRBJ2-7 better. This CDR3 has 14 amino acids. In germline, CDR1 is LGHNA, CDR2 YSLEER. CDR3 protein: CASSHIQGNYEQYF. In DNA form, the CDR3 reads TGCGCCAGCAGCCATATACAGGGTAACTACGAGCAGTACTTC.

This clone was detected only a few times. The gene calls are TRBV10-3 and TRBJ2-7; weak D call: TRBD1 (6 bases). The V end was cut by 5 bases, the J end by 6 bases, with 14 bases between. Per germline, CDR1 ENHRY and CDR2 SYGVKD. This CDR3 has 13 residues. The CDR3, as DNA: TGTGCCATCAGTATCCTACAGGGATCCGAGCAGTACTTC. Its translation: CAISILQGSEQYF.

CDR3 DNA sequence: TGTGCCAGCAGTGGGCGGGAGAACACTGAAGCTTTCTTT. This gives the protein CASSGRENTEAFF. This sequence joins TRBV27 and TRBJ1-1; no firm D call. CDR3 length: 13 amino acids. CDR1 and CDR2 (germline): MNHEY, SMNVEV (reference sequence). V was clipped by 5 bases and J by 1 base, with 8 bases between them.

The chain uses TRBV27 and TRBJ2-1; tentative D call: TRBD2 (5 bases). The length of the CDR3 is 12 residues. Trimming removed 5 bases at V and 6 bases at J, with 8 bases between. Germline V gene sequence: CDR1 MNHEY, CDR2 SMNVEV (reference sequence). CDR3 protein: CASSPGINEQFF. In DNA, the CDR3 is TGTGCCAGCAGTCCCGGGATCAATGAGCAGTTCTTC.

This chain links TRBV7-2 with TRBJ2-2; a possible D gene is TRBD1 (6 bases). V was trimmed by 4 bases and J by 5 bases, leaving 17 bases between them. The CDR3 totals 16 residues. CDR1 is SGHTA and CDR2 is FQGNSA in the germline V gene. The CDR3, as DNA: TGTGCCAGCAGCTCCGCCGGAGGACAGAGAACCGGGGAGCTGTTTTTT. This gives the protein CASSSAGGQRTGELFF.

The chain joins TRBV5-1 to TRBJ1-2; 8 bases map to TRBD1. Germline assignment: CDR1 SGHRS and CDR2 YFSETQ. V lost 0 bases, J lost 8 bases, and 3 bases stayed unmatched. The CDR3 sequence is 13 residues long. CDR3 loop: CASSLGDRGGYTF. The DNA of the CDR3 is TGCGCCAGCAGCTTGGGAGACAGGGGAGGCTACACCTTC.

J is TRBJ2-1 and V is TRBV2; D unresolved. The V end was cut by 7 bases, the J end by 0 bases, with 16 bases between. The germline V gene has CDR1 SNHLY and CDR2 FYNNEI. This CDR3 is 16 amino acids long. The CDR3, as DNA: TGTGCCAGCACCCCCTCCCGGGTGGGCTCCTACAATGAGCAGTTCTTC. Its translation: CASTPSRVGSYNEQFF. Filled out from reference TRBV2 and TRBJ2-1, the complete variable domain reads EPEVTQTPSHQVTQMGQEVILRCVPISNHLYFYWYRQILGQKVEFLVSFYNNEISEKSEIFDDQFSVERPDGSNFTLKIRSTKLEDSAMYFCASTPSRVGSYNEQFFGPGTRLTVL.

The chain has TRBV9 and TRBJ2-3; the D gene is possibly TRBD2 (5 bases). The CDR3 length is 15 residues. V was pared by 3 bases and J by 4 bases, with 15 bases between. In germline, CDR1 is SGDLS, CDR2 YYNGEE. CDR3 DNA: TGTGCCAGCAGCGACCGGCCTAGCATTCCAGATACGCAGTATTTT. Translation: CASSDRPSIPDTQYF.

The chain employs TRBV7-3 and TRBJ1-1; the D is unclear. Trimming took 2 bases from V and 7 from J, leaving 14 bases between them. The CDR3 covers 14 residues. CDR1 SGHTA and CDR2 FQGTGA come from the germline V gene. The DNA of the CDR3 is TGTGCCAGCAGCTTATCTGGTATTAACGGTGAAGCTTTCTTT. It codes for CASSLSGINGEAFF.

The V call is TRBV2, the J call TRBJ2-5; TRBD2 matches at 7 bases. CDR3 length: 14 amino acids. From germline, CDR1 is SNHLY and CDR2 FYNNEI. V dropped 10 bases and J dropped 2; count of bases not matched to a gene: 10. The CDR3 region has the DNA TGTGCCACCACCGGGAGGAGGGAACAAGAGACCCAGTACTTC. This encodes CATTGRREQETQYF.

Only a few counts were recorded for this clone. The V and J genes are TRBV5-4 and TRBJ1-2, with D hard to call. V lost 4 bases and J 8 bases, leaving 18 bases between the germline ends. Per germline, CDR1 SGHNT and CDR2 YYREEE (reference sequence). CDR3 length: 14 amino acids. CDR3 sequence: CASSAMVGAKGYTF. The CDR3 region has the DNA TGTGCCAGCAGCGCAATGGTTGGAGCGAAAGGCTACACCTTC.

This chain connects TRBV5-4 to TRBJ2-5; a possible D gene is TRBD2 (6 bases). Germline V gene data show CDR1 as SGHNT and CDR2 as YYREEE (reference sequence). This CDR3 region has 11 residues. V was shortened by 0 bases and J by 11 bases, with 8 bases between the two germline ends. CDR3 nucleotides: TGTGCCAGCAGCTTGGGGGGGGAGCAGTACTTC. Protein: CASSLGGEQYF.

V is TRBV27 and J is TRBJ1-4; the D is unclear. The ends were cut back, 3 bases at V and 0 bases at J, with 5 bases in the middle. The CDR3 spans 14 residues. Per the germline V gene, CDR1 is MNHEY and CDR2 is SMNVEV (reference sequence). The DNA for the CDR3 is TGTGCCAGCAGTTTCAGGACAACTAATGAAAAACTGTTTTTT. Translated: CASSFRTTNEKLFF.

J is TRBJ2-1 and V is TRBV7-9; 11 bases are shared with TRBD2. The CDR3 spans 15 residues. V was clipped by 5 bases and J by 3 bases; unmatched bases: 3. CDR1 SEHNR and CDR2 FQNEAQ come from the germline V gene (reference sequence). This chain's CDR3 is CASSELAGVYNEQFF. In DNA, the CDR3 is TGTGCCAGCAGCGAACTAGCGGGAGTCTACAATGAGCAGTTCTTC.

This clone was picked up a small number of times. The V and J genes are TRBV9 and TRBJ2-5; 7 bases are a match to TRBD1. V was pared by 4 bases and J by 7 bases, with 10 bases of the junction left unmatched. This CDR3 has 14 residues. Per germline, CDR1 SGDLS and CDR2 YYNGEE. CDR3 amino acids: CASSPRQGKGTQYF. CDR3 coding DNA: TGTGCCAGCAGCCCAAGACAGGGAAAGGGGACCCAGTACTTC.

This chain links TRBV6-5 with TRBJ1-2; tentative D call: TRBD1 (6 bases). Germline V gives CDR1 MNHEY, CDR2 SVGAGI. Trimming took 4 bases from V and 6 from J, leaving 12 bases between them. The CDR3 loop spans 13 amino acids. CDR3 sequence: CASSLRQGNGYTF. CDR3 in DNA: TGTGCCAGCAGTTTGCGGCAGGGGAATGGCTACACCTTC.

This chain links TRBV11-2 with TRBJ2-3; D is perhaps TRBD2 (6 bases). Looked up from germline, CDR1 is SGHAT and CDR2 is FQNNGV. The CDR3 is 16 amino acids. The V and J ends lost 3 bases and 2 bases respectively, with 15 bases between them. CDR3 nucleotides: TGTGCCAGCAGCTTTTTGGGGGGAGCGCTCACAGATACGCAGTATTTT. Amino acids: CASSFLGGALTDTQYF.

CDR3 in amino acids: CASSVPGLAGEETQYF. CDR3 in DNA: TGTGCCAGTAGTGTACCGGGACTAGCGGGAGAGGAGACCCAGTACTTC. This chain connects TRBV19 to TRBJ2-5, with 14 bases aligning to TRBD2. The CDR3 covers 16 residues. The V gene end was trimmed by 5 bases and the J gene end by 5 bases; junction bases not matched to a gene: 7. Germline V gives CDR1 LNHDA, CDR2 SQIVND (reference sequence).

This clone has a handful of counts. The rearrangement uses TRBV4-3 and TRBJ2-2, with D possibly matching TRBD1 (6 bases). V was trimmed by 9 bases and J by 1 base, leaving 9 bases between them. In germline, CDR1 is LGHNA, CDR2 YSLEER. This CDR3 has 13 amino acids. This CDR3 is CASGQWNTGELFF. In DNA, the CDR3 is TGCGCCAGTGGACAGTGGAACACCGGGGAGCTGTTTTTT.